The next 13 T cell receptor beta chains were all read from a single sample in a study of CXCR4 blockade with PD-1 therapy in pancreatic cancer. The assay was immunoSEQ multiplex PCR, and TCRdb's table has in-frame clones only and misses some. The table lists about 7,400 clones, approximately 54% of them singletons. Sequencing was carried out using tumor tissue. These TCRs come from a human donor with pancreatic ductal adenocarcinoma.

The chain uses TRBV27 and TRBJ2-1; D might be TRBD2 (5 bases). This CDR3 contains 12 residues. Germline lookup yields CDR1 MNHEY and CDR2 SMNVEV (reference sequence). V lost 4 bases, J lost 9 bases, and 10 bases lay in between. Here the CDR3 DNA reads TGTGCCAGCAGTTCGGGGTACTTTGAGCAGTTCTTC. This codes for CASSSGYFEQFF.

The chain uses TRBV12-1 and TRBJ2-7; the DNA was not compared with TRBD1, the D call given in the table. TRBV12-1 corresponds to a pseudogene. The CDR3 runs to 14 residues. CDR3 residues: CASSSSFRVAEQYF. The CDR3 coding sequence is TGTGCCAGCAGCTCATCCTTCAGGGTCGCCGAGCAGTACTTC.

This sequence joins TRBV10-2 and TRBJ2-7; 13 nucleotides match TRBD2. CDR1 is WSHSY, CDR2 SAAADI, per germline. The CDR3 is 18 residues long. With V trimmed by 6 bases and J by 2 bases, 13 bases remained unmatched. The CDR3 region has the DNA TGCGCCAGCAGCGCTCCCGGGACTAGCGGGAATTGGGCCTACGAGCAGTACTTC. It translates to CASSAPGTSGNWAYEQYF.

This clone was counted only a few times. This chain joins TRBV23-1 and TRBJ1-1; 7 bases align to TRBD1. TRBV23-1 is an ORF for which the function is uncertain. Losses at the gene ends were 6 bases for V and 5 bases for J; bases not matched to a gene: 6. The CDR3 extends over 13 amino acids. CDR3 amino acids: CASSEGAVTEAFF. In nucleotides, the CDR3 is TGCGCCAGCAGCGAGGGGGCAGTTACTGAAGCTTTCTTT.

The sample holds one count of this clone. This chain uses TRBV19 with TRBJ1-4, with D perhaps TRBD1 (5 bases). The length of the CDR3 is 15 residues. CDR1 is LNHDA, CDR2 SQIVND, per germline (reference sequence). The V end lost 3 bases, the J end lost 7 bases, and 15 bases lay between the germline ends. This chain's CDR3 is CASSMTGTPGEKLFF. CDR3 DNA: TGTGCCAGTAGTATGACCGGGACCCCTGGTGAAAAACTGTTTTTT. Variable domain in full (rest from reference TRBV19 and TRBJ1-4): DGGITQSPKYLFRKEGQNVTLSCEQNLNHDAMYWYRQDPGQGLRLIYYSQIVNDFQKGDIAEGYSVSREKKESFPLTVTSAQKNPTAFYLCASSMTGTPGEKLFFGSGTQLSVL.

Here the CDR3 DNA reads TGCAGCGTTGGACAGGGATCAGGCTACGAGCAGTACTTC. As protein: CSVGQGSGYEQYF. The chain employs TRBV29-1 and TRBJ2-7, with 7 bases identical to TRBD1. The CDR3 extends over 13 amino acids. Looked up from germline, CDR1 is SQVTM and CDR2 is ANQGSEA. After removal of 4 bases from V and 3 bases from J, the junction contained 6 bases not matched to a gene.

The CDR3 bases are TGTGCCAGCAGCTCACCCGGAGGAATAGGCAGTGGCTACACCTTC. Translation gives CASSSPGGIGSGYTF. This chain connects TRBV9 to TRBJ1-2; D remains unclear. The V gene's germline CDR1 is SGDLS and CDR2 YYNGEE. CDR3 size: 15 residues. V was clipped by 4 bases and J by 7 bases, with 20 bases between them.

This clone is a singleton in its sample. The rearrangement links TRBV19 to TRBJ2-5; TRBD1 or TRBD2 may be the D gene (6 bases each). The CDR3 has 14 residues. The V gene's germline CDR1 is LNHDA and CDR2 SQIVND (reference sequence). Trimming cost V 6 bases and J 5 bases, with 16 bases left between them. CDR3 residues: CASSRPGAGETQYF. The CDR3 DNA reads TGTGCCAGTAGCCGTCCAGGGGCGGGGGAGACCCAGTACTTC. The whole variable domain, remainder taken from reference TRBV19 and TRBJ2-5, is DGGITQSPKYLFRKEGQNVTLSCEQNLNHDAMYWYRQDPGQGLRLIYYSQIVNDFQKGDIAEGYSVSREKKESFPLTVTSAQKNPTAFYLCASSRPGAGETQYFGPGTRLLVL.

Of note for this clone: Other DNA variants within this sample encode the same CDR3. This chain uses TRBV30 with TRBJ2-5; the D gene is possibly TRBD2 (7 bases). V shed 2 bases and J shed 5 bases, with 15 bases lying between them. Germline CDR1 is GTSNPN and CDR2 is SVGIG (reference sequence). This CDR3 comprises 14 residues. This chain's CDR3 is CAWSPAGARETQYF. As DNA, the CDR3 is TGTGCCTGGAGTCCGGCGGGGGCGAGGGAGACCCAGTACTTC.

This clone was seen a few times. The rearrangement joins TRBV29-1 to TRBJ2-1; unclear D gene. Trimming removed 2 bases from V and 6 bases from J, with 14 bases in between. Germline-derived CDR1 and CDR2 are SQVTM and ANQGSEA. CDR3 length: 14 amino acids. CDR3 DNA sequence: TGCAGCGTTGAATTGGTTCAAGCGCCCAATGAGCAGTTCTTC. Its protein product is CSVELVQAPNEQFF.

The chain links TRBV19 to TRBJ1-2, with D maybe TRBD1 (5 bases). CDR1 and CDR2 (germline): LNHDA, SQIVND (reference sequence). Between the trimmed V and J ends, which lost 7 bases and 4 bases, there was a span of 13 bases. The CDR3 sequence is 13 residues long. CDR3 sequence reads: CASNSHGTYGYTF. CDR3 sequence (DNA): TGTGCCAGTAATTCCCATGGGACCTATGGCTACACCTTC.

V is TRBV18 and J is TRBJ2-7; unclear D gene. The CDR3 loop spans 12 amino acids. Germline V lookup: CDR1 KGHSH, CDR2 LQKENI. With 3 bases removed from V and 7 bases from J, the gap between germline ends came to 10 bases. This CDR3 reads CASSPPSGEQYF. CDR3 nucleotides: TGTGCCAGCTCACCTCCCTCTGGGGAGCAGTACTTC. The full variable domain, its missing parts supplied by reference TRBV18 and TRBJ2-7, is NAGVMQNPRHLVRRRGQEARLRCSPMKGHSHVYWYRQLPEEGLKFMVYLQKENIIDESGMPKERFSAEFPKEGPSILRIQQVVRGDSAAYFCASSPPSGEQYFGPGTRLTVT.

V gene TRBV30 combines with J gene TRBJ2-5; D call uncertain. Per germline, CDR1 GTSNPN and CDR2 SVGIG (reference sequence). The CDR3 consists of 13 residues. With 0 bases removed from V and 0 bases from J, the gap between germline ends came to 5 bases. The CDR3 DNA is TGTGCCTGGAGTGTAGGCAACCAAGAGACCCAGTACTTC. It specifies CAWSVGNQETQYF.